Presented here are 27 T cell receptor beta chains from one specimen sequenced in a study of blood T cells in healthy people across ages. The second PCR ran about 6 to 12 cycles with a sample-barcoded 5' primer and J-beta primers. TCRdb redid the calling of the 5' RACE reads with MiXCR, one entry per CDR3 protein. The table lists about 1,800,000 distinct CDR3 sequences, 28% of them singletons. The sequenced sample was blood. All receptors derive from a young woman in good health.

The V call is TRBV28, the J call TRBJ2-2; D is possibly TRBD1 or TRBD2 (5 bases each). Germline V gives CDR1 MDHEN, CDR2 SYDVKM. The CDR3 runs 14 residues. Trimming removed 9 bases at V and 1 base at J, with 12 bases between. The CDR3 region is CASRKGRNTGELFF. The CDR3 DNA reads as TGTGCCAGTAGAAAGGGACGGAACACCGGGGAGCTGTTTTTT. The full variable domain, with the rest looked up from reference TRBV28 and TRBJ2-2, is DVKVTQSSRYLVKRTGEKVFLECVQDMDHENMFWYRQDPGLGLRLIYFSYDVKMKEKGDIPEGYSVSREKKERFSLILESASTNQTSMYLCASRKGRNTGELFFGEGSRLTVL.

This clonotype has a count of ten or more. This chain links TRBV5-1 with TRBJ2-7, with D perhaps TRBD1 or TRBD2 (5 bases each). Trimming pared 1 base from V and 2 bases from J, leaving 10 bases between. This CDR3 contains 14 residues. Looked up from germline, CDR1 is SGHRS and CDR2 is YFSETQ. CDR3 in DNA: TGCGCCAGCAGCTTGTGGGACGGACCCTACGAGCAGTACTTC. This translates into CASSLWDGPYEQYF.

In this sample, this clonotype turned up once. V gene TRBV12-3 or TRBV12-4 combines with J gene TRBJ2-5, with TRBD1 matching over 9 bases. V lost 5 bases and J lost 3; bases outside the gene matches: 16. The CDR3 totals 18 residues. The CDR3 loop reads CASSLRGTGNPQEETQYF. The CDR3 coding sequence is TGTGCCAGCAGTCTACGTGGGACAGGGAATCCCCAAGAAGAGACCCAGTACTTC.

This clonotype has more than one count but fewer than ten. One junction end disagrees with the germline gene, perhaps due to a read error. The V call is TRBV6-2 or TRBV6-3, the J call TRBJ1-2; the match to TRBD1 covers 7 bases. The CDR3 sequence is 12 residues long. The V gene's germline CDR1 is MNHEY and CDR2 SVGEGT. The CDR3 coding sequence is TGTGCCAGCATGACAGGGACCTATGGCCACACCTTC. Translating it yields CASMTGTYGHTF.

The chain is built from TRBV5-5 and TRBJ2-2, with no clear D. V gave up 6 bases and J gave up 5 bases, with 14 bases separating them. The CDR3 extends over 14 amino acids. Germline CDR1 and CDR2: SGHKS and YYEKEE (reference sequence). The CDR3 DNA follows: TGTGCCAGCAACCCAATAGGACGGACCGGGGAGCTGTTTTTT. The encoded protein is CASNPIGRTGELFF.

Only a few counts were recorded for this clonotype. V and J are TRBV6-6 and TRBJ1-1; TRBD1 matches 10 bases. This CDR3 is built from 14 residues. Germline lookup yields CDR1 MNHNY and CDR2 SVGAGI (reference sequence). Trimming at V came to 2 bases and at J to 3 bases, leaving 0 bases not matched to a gene. The CDR3 protein is CASSYGQGDTEAFF. CDR3 bases: TGTGCCAGCAGTTACGGACAGGGGGACACTGAAGCTTTCTTT.

This chain joins TRBV12-3 or TRBV12-4 and TRBJ2-2; 10 bases align to TRBD2. The CDR3 covers 14 residues. Trimming at V came to 10 bases and at J to 4 bases, leaving 6 bases not matched to a gene. The CDR3 coding sequence is TGTGCCACCCGGCCTAGCGGGAGCACCGGGGAGCTGTTTTTT. Translating gives CATRPSGSTGELFF.

This clonotype was observed at least ten times. The chain carries TRBV10-3 and TRBJ2-1; 8 positions agree with TRBD2. V lost 1 base to trimming and J lost 7 bases; unmatched junction nucleotides: 3. Germline loops: CDR1 ENHRY, CDR2 SYGVKD. The CDR3 has 14 amino acids. The CDR3 loop reads CAISELASGNEQFF. The DNA for the CDR3 is TGTGCCATCAGTGAGTTGGCTAGCGGGAATGAGCAGTTCTTC.

Details on this clonotype: Mismatch with germline at one junction end may stem from a read error. This chain uses TRBV4-2 with TRBJ2-6; D perhaps matches TRBD1 (5 bases). This CDR3 comprises 19 residues. The germline gives CDR1 LGHNA, CDR2 YNFKEQ. The chain's CDR3 is CASSQDLVRSISGASVLTF. The CDR3 region has the DNA TGTGCCAGCAGCCAAGATCTAGTAAGGTCCATATCTGGGGCCAGCGTCCTGACTTTC.

V is TRBV7-3 and J is TRBJ2-1; TRBD2 aligns across 11 bases. V gave up 7 bases and J gave up 8 bases; unmatched junction bases: 10. Germline CDR1 SGHTA, CDR2 FQGTGA. The CDR3 totals 15 residues. CDR3 nucleotides: TGTGCCAGCACCCTGACGGGACTAGCGGCCGATGAGCAGTTCTTC. Amino acids: CASTLTGLAADEQFF.

This clonotype was seen repeatedly, ten times or more. CDR3 bases: TGTGCCAGCACTCCGGACTTGGGTAGCAATCAGCCCCAGCATTTT. This encodes CASTPDLGSNQPQHF. The chain is built from TRBV12-3 or TRBV12-4 and TRBJ1-5; no reliable D call. The V end lost 7 bases, the J end lost 0 bases, and 13 bases lay between the germline ends. The CDR3 runs to 15 residues.

V and J are TRBV29-1 and TRBJ1-1; no definite D call. The CDR3 loop spans 13 amino acids. The V and J ends lost 0 bases and 1 base respectively, with 6 bases between them. Looked up from germline, CDR1 is SQVTM and CDR2 is ANQGSEA. CDR3 nucleotides: TGCAGCGTTGAAGATTGGGGGAACACTGAAGCTTTCTTT. Amino acid sequence: CSVEDWGNTEAFF.

This clonotype was detected ten times or more. The chain joins TRBV18 to TRBJ2-7, with D unclear. Deletions cut 2 bases from V and 3 bases from J, with 14 bases between. Germline V gene data show CDR1 as KGHSH and CDR2 as LQKENI. This CDR3 comprises 15 residues. CDR3 region: CASSPGTGEDYEQYF. In DNA form, the CDR3 reads TGTGCCAGCTCACCAGGTACGGGTGAAGACTACGAGCAGTACTTC.

This clonotype was found a few times. J is TRBJ2-1 and V is TRBV2; the D is unclear. Per germline, CDR1 SNHLY and CDR2 FYNNEI. The V and J ends lost 5 bases and 7 bases respectively, with 12 bases between them. The CDR3 is 13 residues long. The CDR3 DNA reads TGTGCCAGCAGTTTTTCCCCCGTAAATGAGCAGTTCTTC. Protein: CASSFSPVNEQFF.

The rearrangement uses TRBV10-2 and TRBJ1-3; D is unclear. The CDR3 length is 14 residues. Trimming stripped 7 bases from V and 0 bases from J, with 10 bases between. Germline assignment: CDR1 WSHSY and CDR2 SAAADI. CDR3: CASKLTSSGNTIYF. CDR3 DNA: TGCGCCAGCAAATTGACATCCTCTGGAAACACCATATATTTT.

This chain uses TRBV7-2 with TRBJ2-7, with TRBD1 as a possible D gene (6 bases). The J call may not be correct, given that the DNA end is closer to TRBJ2-4. Germline CDR1 SGHTA, CDR2 FQGNSA. The CDR3 runs to 14 residues. The DNA for the CDR3 is TGTGCCAGCAGCCCAGGGGTGGTCAAAAACATTCAGTACTTC. Its translation is CASSPGVVKNIQYF.

The chain couples TRBV5-1 to TRBJ2-7; TRBD2 is a possible D gene (7 bases). V was clipped by 0 bases and J by 1 base, with 14 bases between them. Per the germline V gene, CDR1 is SGHRS and CDR2 is YFSETQ. The CDR3 contains 16 residues. The chain's CDR3 is CASSLGGGTVSYEQYF. For the CDR3, the DNA is TGCGCCAGCAGCTTGGGGGGGGGCACGGTTTCCTACGAGCAGTACTTC.

This clonotype was detected only a few times. At one of its ends the junction is not consistent with the germline gene, which may arise from a read error. The chain carries TRBV7-2 and TRBJ2-1; D perhaps matches TRBD2 (5 bases). The length of the CDR3 is 15 residues. Looked up from germline, CDR1 is SGHTA and CDR2 is FQGNSA. CDR3 loop: CASSPSLAVYNEQFF. The CDR3 DNA reads TGTGCTAGCAGCCCAAGCCTAGCCGTCTACAATGAGCAGTTCTTC. Complete variable domain (other parts from reference TRBV7-2 and TRBJ2-1): GAGVSQSPSNKVTEKGKDVELRCDPISGHTALYWYRQSLGQGLEFLIYFQGNSAPDKSGLPSDRFSAERTGGSVSTLTIQRTQQEDSAVYLCASSPSLAVYNEQFFGPGTRLTVL.

As for this clonotype: At one of its ends the junction is not consistent with the germline gene, which may arise from a read error. The V and J genes are TRBV12-3 or TRBV12-4 and TRBJ1-2; possibly TRBD1 for D (6 bases). CDR3 length: 13 residues. CDR3 amino acids: CACSIRGDYDYTF. In DNA form, the CDR3 reads TGTGCCTGCAGTATCAGGGGTGACTATGACTACACCTTC.

The J gene is TRBJ1-1, the V gene TRBV7-3; perhaps TRBD1 as D (6 bases). The CDR3 contains 13 residues. CDR1 is SGHTA, CDR2 FQGTGA, per germline. V lost 11 bases to trimming and J lost 6 bases, with 19 bases between them. The CDR3 region is CAGGHREKAEAFF. Written as DNA, the CDR3 is TGTGCCGGGGGCCACAGGGAAAAAGCTGAAGCTTTCTTT.

This chain uses TRBV6-1 with TRBJ2-3; TRBD2 matches 10 bases. Trimming took 6 bases from V and 4 from J; bases not matched to a gene: 10. The CDR3 sequence is 16 residues long. Germline V gives CDR1 MNHNS, CDR2 SASEGT. CDR3 coding DNA: TGTGCCAGCAGCGGAGCGGGGGGGCCGGTCGCAGATACGCAGTATTTT. Its protein product is CASSGAGGPVADTQYF.

In regard to this clonotype: Sequence at one end of the junction differs from germline and may be a read error. This chain uses TRBV20-1 with TRBJ2-7, with 7 bases aligning to TRBD1. This CDR3 has 14 residues. Germline V lookup: CDR1 DFQATT, CDR2 SNEGSKA (reference sequence). This CDR3 is CGAWDADRNYEQYF. The DNA for the CDR3 is TGCGGTGCTTGGGACGCGGACAGGAACTACGAGCAGTACTTC.

The rearrangement uses TRBV27 and TRBJ2-1; D is undetermined. Trimming cost V 5 bases and J 4 bases, with 12 bases left between them. The CDR3 length is 14 residues. Germline CDR1 is MNHEY and CDR2 is SMNVEV (reference sequence). The CDR3 loop reads CASSMLQVYNEQFF. The CDR3 bases are TGTGCCAGCAGTATGCTGCAGGTATACAATGAGCAGTTCTTC.

This chain connects TRBV7-9 to TRBJ2-7; a possible D gene is TRBD2 (5 bases). The CDR3 length is 13 residues. The germline V gene encodes CDR1 SEHNR and CDR2 FQNEAQ (reference sequence). The V end was cut by 4 bases, the J end by 5 bases, with 12 bases between. In DNA form, the CDR3 reads TGTGCCAGCAGCTCACTAGAGGCTGACGAGCAGTACTTC. Its translation is CASSSLEADEQYF.

This sequence joins TRBV29-1 and TRBJ1-2; D call uncertain. Deletions cut 8 bases from V and 8 bases from J, with 24 bases between. CDR1 SQVTM and CDR2 ANQGSEA come from the germline V gene. The CDR3 length is 14 residues. The CDR3 DNA is TGCAGCTCCGACTCCGGGTCCCTAACGTCGGGCTACACCTTC. Its protein is CSSDSGSLTSGYTF.

CDR3: CASSPGTGAHEQYF. Written as DNA, the CDR3 is TGTGCCAGCAGCCCGGGGACAGGGGCGCACGAGCAGTACTTC. V is TRBV19 and J is TRBJ2-7, with 10 nucleotides matching TRBD1. This CDR3 is 14 amino acids long. Germline loops: CDR1 LNHDA, CDR2 SQIVND (reference sequence). V trimming: 9 bases; J trimming: 5 bases; junction bases outside the gene matches: 10.

This clonotype was detected many times. J is TRBJ2-7 and V is TRBV7-2; D gene unclear. Per the germline V gene, CDR1 is SGHTA and CDR2 is FQGNSA. The CDR3 is 15 residues long. V lost 1 base to trimming and J lost 2 bases, with 12 bases between them. In DNA, the CDR3 is TGTGCCAGCAGCTTAGGGTCTAGATTACCCTACGAGCAGTACTTC. Protein sequence: CASSLGSRLPYEQYF. The full variable domain, in which reference TRBV7-2 and TRBJ2-7 provide the parts outside the CDR3, is GAGVSQSPSNKVTEKGKDVELRCDPISGHTALYWYRQSLGQGLEFLIYFQGNSAPDKSGLPSDRFSAERTGGSVSTLTIQRTQQEDSAVYLCASSLGSRLPYEQYFGPGTRLTVT.